Listed below are T cell receptor beta chains from one sample, sequenced in a study of regulatory T cells in long-lasting Graves disease. MiXCR, applied by TCRdb to the multiplex PCR reads, yields one record per CDR3 protein. The profile covers hundreds of thousands of distinct CDR3 sequences, with approximately 12% appearing a single time and 8.9% taken by the ten largest. These data were also filed under a second study, of T cells in Graves' hyperthyroidism and ophthalmopathy.

Specimen: peripheral blood mononuclear cells (PBMCs), collected at new diagnosis, from a patient treated with antithyroid drugs. These receptors all come from a woman under 40 with Graves disease. The CDR3 runs from the conserved cysteine through the conserved F or W. The D gene is left open where the match is weak. Size is stated for part of the rows, as once, few or many counts, or as a class when the clone is expanded.

size: many; J: TRBJ2-4; V: TRBV11-2; D: -; CDR3: CASSLDYANIQYF; DNA: TGTGCCAGCAGCTTAGACTACGCTAACATTCAGTACTTC
size: many; J: TRBJ1-1; V: TRBV15; D: -; CDR3: CATSREFLDSPNTEAFF; DNA: TGTGCCACCAGCAGAGAATTCCTAGACAGCCCAAACACTGAAGCTTTCTTT
size: many; J: TRBJ2-5; V: TRBV4-1; D: -; CDR3: CASSQGVDQETQYF; DNA: TGCGCCAGCAGCCAAGGGGTGGACCAAGAGACCCAGTACTTC
size: many; J: TRBJ2-2; V: TRBV6-2/TRBV6-3; D: -; CDR3: CASSYNTAVPNTGELFF; DNA: TGTGCCAGCAGTTACAATACCGCCGTTCCGAACACCGGGGAGCTGTTTTTT
size: many; J: TRBJ2-3; V: TRBV6-1; D: -; CDR3: CASRLGRGTDTQYF; DNA: TGTGCCAGCAGGCTAGGACGGGGCACAGATACGCAGTATTTT
size: -; J: TRBJ1-2; V: TRBV28; D: -; CDR3: CASFLYSYGYTF; DNA: TGTGCCAGCTTTTTATACTCCTATGGCTACACCTTC
size: few; J: TRBJ2-3; V: TRBV28; D: -; CDR3: CASSSRDLLALTDTQYF; DNA: TGTGCCAGCAGTTCCCGGGACCTCCTAGCACTCACAGATACGCAGTATTTT
size: few; J: TRBJ2-1; V: TRBV24-1; D: -; CDR3: CATSDLFRSEQFF; DNA: TGTGCCACCAGTGATTTGTTCAGGTCGGAGCAGTTCTTC
size: -; J: TRBJ2-1; V: TRBV20-1; D: -; CDR3: CSALGNEQFF; DNA: TGCAGTGCTCTAGGTAATGAGCAGTTCTTC
size: many; J: TRBJ2-3; V: TRBV30; D: TRBD2; CDR3: CAWSRLAGENIDTQYF; DNA: TGTGCCTGGAGTCGACTAGCGGGAGAGAATATAGATACGCAGTATTTT
size: -; J: TRBJ2-2; V: TRBV4-1; D: TRBD2; CDR3: CASSQEAGGSTGELFF; DNA: TGCGCCAGCAGCCAAGAAGCGGGAGGGTCCACCGGGGAGCTGTTTTTT
size: many; J: TRBJ2-3; V: TRBV28; D: TRBD2; CDR3: CASVVPGTSGTDTQYF; DNA: TGTGCCAGTGTCGTCCCCGGGACTAGCGGCACAGATACGCAGTATTTT
size: many; J: TRBJ1-4; V: TRBV30; D: TRBD1; CDR3: CAWDRVDEKLFF; DNA: TGTGCCTGGGACAGGGTGGATGAAAAACTGTTTTTT
size: -; J: TRBJ2-1; V: TRBV29-1; D: -; CDR3: CSVARGSYNEQFF; DNA: TGCAGCGTTGCAAGGGGTTCCTACAATGAGCAGTTCTTC
size: -; J: TRBJ2-7; V: TRBV10-1; D: TRBD1; CDR3: CASSEGGTGAHEQYF; DNA: TGCGCCAGCAGTGAGGGCGGGACAGGGGCCCACGAGCAGTACTTC
size: many; J: TRBJ2-3; V: TRBV7-2; D: TRBD2; CDR3: CASSLGIAGGPGTDTQYF; DNA: TGTGCCAGCAGCTTAGGAATAGCGGGAGGGCCGGGCACAGATACGCAGTATTTT
size: many; J: TRBJ2-1; V: TRBV12-3/TRBV12-4; D: TRBD2; CDR3: CASRLAGLQEQFF; DNA: TGTGCCAGCAGACTAGCGGGCCTACAAGAGCAGTTCTTC
size: many; J: TRBJ1-3; V: TRBV28; D: -; CDR3: CASSKRLSGNTIYF; DNA: TGTGCCAGCAGTAAACGGTTGTCTGGAAACACCATATATTTT
size: -; J: TRBJ2-3; V: TRBV2; D: -; CDR3: CASSEIVNTDTQYF; DNA: TGTGCCAGCAGTGAAATAGTCAACACAGATACGCAGTATTTT
size: many; J: TRBJ2-1; V: TRBV12-3/TRBV12-4; D: -; CDR3: CASSKQWKLNNEQFF; DNA: TGTGCCAGCAGTAAGCAGTGGAAGCTGAACAATGAGCAGTTCTTC
size: -; J: TRBJ1-4; V: TRBV30; D: -; CDR3: CAWSRAGRWREKLFF; DNA: TGTGCCTGGAGTCGGGCCGGACGCTGGAGGGAAAAACTGTTTTTT
size: many; J: TRBJ2-1; V: TRBV14; D: -; CDR3: CASSFRFGSYNEQFF; DNA: TGTGCCAGCAGCTTTAGATTCGGATCCTACAATGAGCAGTTCTTC
size: many; J: TRBJ1-2; V: TRBV19; D: -; CDR3: CASTGRAANYGYTF; DNA: TGTGCCAGTACGGGAAGGGCGGCTAACTATGGCTACACCTTC
size: -; J: TRBJ2-3; V: TRBV5-6; D: -; CDR3: CASSLDPSSTQYF; DNA: TGTGCCAGCAGCTTGGACCCTAGTAGTACGCAGTATTTT
size: many; J: TRBJ2-7; V: TRBV27; D: TRBD1; CDR3: CASTTTGTGSYEQYF; DNA: TGTGCCAGCACCACAACCGGGACAGGTTCCTACGAGCAGTACTTC
size: many; J: TRBJ2-1; V: TRBV7-2; D: TRBD2; CDR3: CASSLEWGLAFEQFF; DNA: TGTGCCAGCAGTCTAGAGTGGGGACTAGCTTTTGAGCAGTTCTTC
size: many; J: TRBJ2-3; V: TRBV18; D: TRBD1; CDR3: CASFGTESTDTQYF; DNA: TGTGCCAGTTTCGGGACAGAAAGCACAGATACGCAGTATTTT
size: once; J: TRBJ2-5; V: TRBV2; D: TRBD2; CDR3: CASSEASGSSSGQETQYF; DNA: TGTGCCAGCAGTGAGGCTAGCGGGAGTAGTAGCGGCCAAGAGACCCAGTACTTC
size: -; J: TRBJ1-3; V: TRBV12-3/TRBV12-4; D: TRBD1; CDR3: CASSFAGGDRNTIYF; DNA: TGTGCCAGCAGTTTCGCAGGGGGCGACCGAAACACCATATATTTT
size: -; J: TRBJ2-2; V: TRBV6-2/TRBV6-3; D: -; CDR3: CASSRTTNANTGELFF; DNA: TGTGCCAGCAGCCGCACGACTAATGCGAACACCGGGGAGCTGTTTTTT
size: many; J: TRBJ2-3; V: TRBV6-1; D: TRBD2; CDR3: CATLLAGVRTDTQYF; DNA: TGTGCCACCCTACTAGCGGGAGTAAGGACAGATACGCAGTATTTT
size: many; J: TRBJ1-1; V: TRBV10-3; D: TRBD1; CDR3: CAISNLGTGTEAFF; DNA: TGTGCCATCAGCAACCTCGGGACAGGGACTGAAGCTTTCTTT
size: few; J: TRBJ2-7; V: TRBV6-2/TRBV6-3; D: -; CDR3: CASRHDNYEQYF; DNA: TGTGCCAGCAGACACGACAACTACGAGCAGTACTTC
size: -; J: TRBJ2-1; V: TRBV13; D: TRBD2; CDR3: CASTGTSGFSYNEQFF; DNA: TGTGCCAGCACCGGGACTAGCGGGTTCTCCTACAATGAGCAGTTCTTC
size: -; J: TRBJ2-3; V: TRBV24-1; D: TRBD1; CDR3: CATSDSGGADTQYF; DNA: TGTGCCACCAGTGACTCAGGGGGCGCGGATACGCAGTATTTT
size: many; J: TRBJ1-2; V: TRBV11-3; D: -; CDR3: CASSLGVRYGYTF; DNA: TGTGCCAGCAGCTTAGGGGTGAGGTATGGCTACACCTTC
size: few; J: TRBJ2-7; V: TRBV7-2; D: TRBD2; CDR3: CASSLNAATSGHYEQYF; DNA: TGTGCCAGCAGCCTAAACGCTGCGACTAGCGGCCACTACGAGCAGTACTTC
size: many; J: TRBJ2-5; V: TRBV28; D: -; CDR3: CASSPSRGGGETQYF; DNA: TGTGCCAGCAGCCCTTCCCGGGGAGGTGGAGAGACCCAGTACTTC
size: few; J: TRBJ2-1; V: TRBV11-1; D: TRBD2; CDR3: CASSPLSGRNYNEQFF; DNA: TGTGCCAGCAGCCCCCTTAGCGGGAGGAACTACAATGAGCAGTTCTTC
size: many; J: TRBJ1-2; V: TRBV29-1; D: TRBD1; CDR3: CSVAGGLGYTF; DNA: TGCAGCGTTGCAGGGGGCTTAGGCTACACCTTC
size: many; J: TRBJ2-1; V: TRBV11-3; D: TRBD2; CDR3: CASSPSSGRYNEQFF; DNA: TGTGCCAGCAGCCCATCTAGCGGGAGATACAATGAGCAGTTCTTC
size: many; J: TRBJ2-7; V: TRBV7-9; D: TRBD1; CDR3: CASSRGQGLYEQYF; DNA: TGTGCCAGCAGCCGGGGACAGGGGCTTTACGAGCAGTACTTC
size: many; J: TRBJ1-3; V: TRBV28; D: -; CDR3: CASTSYGDGNTIYF; DNA: TGTGCCAGCACCTCCTACGGGGACGGAAACACCATATATTTT
size: many; J: TRBJ1-2; V: TRBV19; D: -; CDR3: CASSTPPPRTVDRGYTF; DNA: TGTGCCAGTAGTACCCCTCCCCCCCGGACAGTGGATAGAGGCTACACCTTC
size: many; J: TRBJ1-2; V: TRBV28; D: -; CDR3: CASSLRQGLRVTF; DNA: TGTGCCAGCAGTTTGCGCCAGGGGCTTCGGGTTACCTTC
size: many; J: TRBJ2-7; V: TRBV20-1; D: -; CDR3: CSARQPGNSYEQYF; DNA: TGCAGTGCAAGACAGCCTGGGAACTCCTACGAGCAGTACTTC
size: many; J: TRBJ2-5; V: TRBV9; D: TRBD1; CDR3: CASSVFGQGEETQYF; DNA: TGTGCCAGCAGCGTATTCGGGCAGGGGGAAGAGACCCAGTACTTC
size: many; J: TRBJ2-7; V: TRBV11-2; D: -; CDR3: CASTAGSSSYEQYF; DNA: TGTGCCAGCACCGCGGGCAGTAGCTCCTACGAGCAGTACTTC
size: -; J: TRBJ1-1; V: TRBV6-5; D: -; CDR3: CASSYIGPGDEAFF; DNA: TGTGCCAGCAGTTACATAGGGCCTGGTGATGAAGCTTTCTTT
size: many; J: TRBJ2-3; V: TRBV10-2; D: -; CDR3: CASSGYSTDTQYF; DNA: TGCGCCAGCAGTGGTTATAGCACAGATACGCAGTATTTT
size: few; J: TRBJ2-7; V: TRBV28; D: TRBD2; CDR3: CASSTIWVAGVSGEQYF; DNA: TGTGCCAGCAGTACAATATGGGTAGCGGGAGTTTCAGGGGAGCAGTACTTC
size: few; J: TRBJ2-3; V: TRBV3-1; D: TRBD1; CDR3: CASQERGREDTQYF; DNA: TGTGCCAGCCAAGAAAGGGGGCGCGAAGATACGCAGTATTTT
size: many; J: TRBJ1-1; V: TRBV7-9; D: -; CDR3: CASSQGGGTEAFF; DNA: TGTGCCAGCAGCCAAGGGGGGGGGACTGAAGCTTTCTTT
size: few; J: TRBJ2-1; V: TRBV7-8; D: TRBD1; CDR3: CASSPDRGKGYEQFF; DNA: TGTGCCAGCAGTCCAGACAGGGGGAAGGGCTATGAGCAGTTCTTC
size: many; J: TRBJ1-6; V: TRBV7-2; D: -; CDR3: CASSLGPLNSPLHF; DNA: TGTGCCAGCAGCTTAGGTCCCCTAAATTCACCCCTCCACTTT
size: few; J: TRBJ2-2; V: TRBV4-3; D: -; CDR3: CASSRILAQGSGELFF; DNA: TGCGCCAGCAGCCGGATACTAGCCCAGGGGTCCGGGGAGCTGTTTTTT
size: many; J: TRBJ2-1; V: TRBV15; D: TRBD2; CDR3: CATSSFVVPGGGNEQFF; DNA: TGTGCCACCAGCAGTTTCGTCGTTCCGGGGGGAGGCAATGAGCAGTTCTTC
size: many; J: TRBJ1-1; V: TRBV19; D: -; CDR3: CASSIDGEGRSTEAFF; DNA: TGTGCCAGTAGTATAGATGGGGAAGGGAGGAGCACTGAAGCTTTCTTT
size: few; J: TRBJ2-7; V: TRBV4-1; D: -; CDR3: CASSQDGLGGYEQYF; DNA: TGCGCCAGCAGCCAAGATGGTTTAGGAGGGTACGAGCAGTACTTC
size: many; J: TRBJ1-2; V: TRBV28; D: -; CDR3: CASSFEGYGYTF; DNA: TGTGCCAGCAGTTTTGAGGGATATGGCTACACCTTC